The clone carrying this T cell receptor (beta chain) appeared a few times. Its antigen is unidentified. The sample belongs to a study of T cell repertoires in cytomegalovirus infection. Study details: CMV epitopes in the study were HLA-C-restricted (recently identified) and HLA-B-restricted (well studied). Based on public TCR beta signatures, there were indications of CMV infection and of a matching HLA type.

TCRdb processed the reads anew with MiXCR; each CDR3 protein has one entry. The table lists approximately 990,000 distinct CDR3 sequences, around a third of them singletons, with over 13% in the top ten. Germline loops: CDR1 SGHNT, CDR2 YYREEE (reference sequence). The CDR3 is 16 residues long. J lost 3 bases, V lost 4 bases, and 6 bases had no gene match. Findings and caveats of the study: CMV-specific TCR beta clonotypes restricted by HLA-C dominated the ex vivo response. Carriers of CMV and the relevant HLA type were discriminated by public TCR beta frequency.

This clonotype was obtained from a human donor in good health (CMV status not recorded). Some clones in this sample may be carry-over from other donors' samples. V and J are TRBV5-4 and TRBJ2-3, with 12 bases that match TRBD1. Here the sequenced sample was cultured CD8+ T cells from PBMCs, taken from culture after CMV antigen stimulation. The CDR3 is CASSTRDRGLTDTQYF. The CDR3 DNA reads TGTGCCAGCAGCACAAGGGACAGGGGGCTTACAGATACGCAGTATTTT.